A single sample is the source of the 30 T cell receptor beta chains below, sequenced in a study of T cells in Graves' hyperthyroidism and ophthalmopathy. Researchers took RNA transcripts and amplified the TCR beta CDR3 regions from them. When the TCR CDR3 underwent first-round RT-PCR, the HTBI primer set was used. TCRdb re-analysed the multiplex PCR reads in MiXCR, keeping a single row per CDR3 protein. The sample carries about 530,000 distinct CDR3 sequences, about a sixth recorded once. Sequencing used blood. The receptors derive from a woman between 18 and 29 years old with Graves' ophthalmopathy.

This clonotype was counted at least ten times. The chain is built from TRBV27 and TRBJ2-1; 10 bases align to TRBD1. CDR3 length equals 15 residues. J gave up 7 bases and V 4 bases, and 7 bases lay outside the gene matches. The germline V gene has CDR1 MNHEY and CDR2 SMNVEV (reference sequence). The DNA for the CDR3 is TGTGCCAGCAGTTCCTACCGGGACAGGGGTAATGAGCAGTTCTTC. It codes for CASSSYRDRGNEQFF.

This clonotype was counted ten times or more. The chain has TRBV6-1 and TRBJ2-3; 12 bases map to TRBD2. Germline lookup yields CDR1 MNHNS and CDR2 SASEGT. The CDR3 has 15 residues. Trimming cost V 6 bases and J 4 bases; bases outside gene matches: 5. The CDR3 DNA follows: TGTGCCAGCAGACGACTAGCGGGGGTGGCAGATACGCAGTATTTT. Amino acid sequence: CASRRLAGVADTQYF.

This clonotype was counted at least ten times. The chain carries TRBV7-2 and TRBJ1-1; D is unresolved. Germline V lookup: CDR1 SGHTA, CDR2 FQGNSA. The CDR3 extends over 13 amino acids. Trimming removed 1 base at V and 2 bases at J, with 5 bases between. The CDR3 protein is CASSLGYNTEAFF. CDR3 sequence (DNA): TGTGCCAGCAGCTTAGGGTATAACACTGAAGCTTTCTTT.

This clonotype was counted at least ten times. The genes are TRBV12-3 or TRBV12-4 and TRBJ1-1, with a possible D match to TRBD1 (5 bases). CDR3 length equals 13 residues. V lost 3 bases, J lost 8 bases, and 13 bases lay in between. CDR3 residues: CASSFEGLTEAFF. In nucleotides, the CDR3 is TGTGCCAGCAGTTTCGAGGGACTAACGGAAGCTTTCTTT.

This clonotype came up many times. The chain carries TRBV10-1 and TRBJ2-5; D unresolved. The CDR3 contains 14 residues. Germline CDR1 WNHNN, CDR2 SYGVQD (reference sequence). Trimming pared 3 bases from V and 3 bases from J, leaving 11 bases between. The CDR3 reads CASSDSLAEETQYF. For the CDR3, the DNA is TGCGCCAGCAGTGACTCGTTGGCGGAAGAGACCCAGTACTTC.

The chain joins TRBV20-1 to TRBJ2-3, with TRBD1 matching 9 bases. The ends lost 1 base at V and 1 base at J; junction bases unmatched: 3. The CDR3 is made up of 15 amino acids. CDR1 DFQATT and CDR2 SNEGSKA come from the germline V gene (reference sequence). CDR3 loop: CSARGTGAGTDTQYF. The CDR3 nucleotides read TGCAGTGCTAGAGGGACAGGGGCGGGCACAGATACGCAGTATTTT.

Note on this clonotype: A much larger clone is a single base away; this may be a read error. V is TRBV11-3 and J is TRBJ2-3; 9 bases agree with TRBD2. J lost 1 base, V lost 1 base, and 3 bases had no gene match. This CDR3 is 16 amino acids long. CDR1 is SGHNT and CDR2 is YENEEA in the germline V gene. CDR3 in DNA: TGTGCCAGCAGCTTAGGACTAGCGGTGGGCACAGATACGCAGTATTTT. It specifies CASSLGLAVGTDTQYF. The variable domain in full, completed from reference TRBV11-3 and TRBJ2-3, reads EAGVVQSPRYKIIEKKQPVAFWCNPISGHNTLYWYLQNLGQGPELLIRYENEEAVDDSQLPKDRFSAERLKGVDSTLKIQPAELGDSAVYLCASSLGLAVGTDTQYFGPGTRLTVL.

The chain employs TRBV27 and TRBJ1-5, with D hard to call. The CDR3 is 14 residues long. Trimming removed 2 bases from V and 3 bases from J, with 8 bases in between. Germline V lookup: CDR1 MNHEY, CDR2 SMNVEV (reference sequence). The CDR3 loop reads CASSLRAVNQPQHF. CDR3 in DNA: TGTGCCAGCAGTTTAAGGGCCGTCAATCAGCCCCAGCATTTT.

The chain is built from TRBV24-1 and TRBJ2-1, with D possibly matching TRBD2 (6 bases). This CDR3 spans 14 amino acids. Deletions cut 6 bases from V and 5 bases from J, with 13 bases between. Germline V gene sequence: CDR1 KGHDR, CDR2 SFDVKD. The CDR3 sequence: CATSRGTLNNEQFF. CDR3 coding DNA: TGTGCCACCAGTCGCGGGACTTTAAACAATGAGCAGTTCTTC.

This clonotype came up a few times. The chain couples TRBV28 to TRBJ1-5; TRBD1 is a possible D gene (5 bases). This CDR3 region has 15 residues. Trimming cost V 5 bases and J 4 bases, with 15 bases left between them. Germline loops: CDR1 MDHEN, CDR2 SYDVKM. The CDR3 coding sequence is TGTGCCAGCAGTGGGGCAGTTTTAAGAAATCAGCCCCAGCATTTT. It codes for CASSGAVLRNQPQHF.

This clonotype was recorded a few times. J is TRBJ2-5 and V is TRBV15; D gene unclear. This CDR3 is 14 amino acids long. Trimming removed 1 base from V and 1 base from J, with 7 bases in between. The germline V gene has CDR1 LNHNV and CDR2 YYDKDF (reference sequence). The CDR3 region is CATSRVAVQETQYF. In DNA, the CDR3 is TGTGCCACCAGCAGAGTGGCAGTCCAAGAGACCCAGTACTTC. Full variable domain (outside the CDR3, taken from reference TRBV15 and TRBJ2-5): DAMVIQNPRYQVTQFGKPVTLSCSQTLNHNVMYWYQQKSSQAPKLLFHYYDKDFNNEADTPDNFQSRRPNTSFCFLDIRSPGLGDTAMYLCATSRVAVQETQYFGPGTRLLVL.

This clonotype was detected only once. J is TRBJ2-5 and V is TRBV7-3; 13 bases fit TRBD2. The CDR3 covers 19 residues. V was clipped by 4 bases and J by 2 bases; unmatched bases: 13. Germline assignment: CDR1 SGHTA and CDR2 FQGTGA. CDR3 sequence (DNA): TGTGCCAGCAGCTCCTCAGGGGGTGGACTAGCGGGAGAACAAGAGACCCAGTACTTC. This translates into CASSSSGGGLAGEQETQYF.

This clonotype was detected a few times. The rearrangement links TRBV6-2 or TRBV6-3 to TRBJ2-5; either TRBD1 or TRBD2 may fit D (5 bases each). The V end lost 6 bases, the J end lost 5 bases, and 22 bases lay between the germline ends. The V gene's germline CDR1 is MNHEY and CDR2 SVGEGT. CDR3 length equals 16 residues. The chain's CDR3 is CASSHSGPIAGETQYF. CDR3 bases: TGTGCCAGCAGCCATTCGGGACCAATTGCGGGCGAGACCCAGTACTTC.

Comments on this clonotype: This may stem from a read error, because a much larger clone lies one nucleotide away. The chain has TRBV6-1 and TRBJ1-2; 8 bases agree with TRBD1. Germline V gene sequence: CDR1 MNHNS, CDR2 SASEGT. The CDR3 is 15 residues long. The DNA for the CDR3 is TGTGCCAGCACCCCCTCCGGACAGGGAGCCTATGGCCACACCTTC. It encodes CASTPSGQGAYGHTF.

The chain joins TRBV6-1 to TRBJ2-3, with 7 bases aligning to TRBD2. V shed 7 bases and J 2 bases; nucleotides not matched to a gene: 18. Looked up from germline, CDR1 is MNHNS and CDR2 is SASEGT. There are 18 residues in the CDR3. CDR3 residues: CASIRLVGREGYTDTQYF. Here the CDR3 DNA reads TGTGCCAGCATCCGACTCGTGGGGAGGGAAGGTTACACAGATACGCAGTATTTT.

The rearrangement joins TRBV11-2 to TRBJ2-1; no clear D. This CDR3 is built from 15 residues. In germline, CDR1 is SGHAT, CDR2 FQNNGV. The V end lost 5 bases, the J end lost 8 bases, and 19 bases lay between the germline ends. The CDR3 DNA reads as TGTGCCAGCAGCCAAGTTCTTGTGGATTTCCATGAGCAGTTCTTC. It is translated as CASSQVLVDFHEQFF.

This chain joins TRBV4-2 and TRBJ2-1, with 9 positions matching TRBD1. Germline trimming cut 3 bases from V and 6 bases from J; bases unmatched to any gene: 6. Germline V gene lookup returns CDR1 LGHNA and CDR2 YNFKEQ. The CDR3 runs 15 residues. The CDR3: CASSQPDRGGNEQFF. The DNA of the CDR3 is TGTGCCAGCAGCCAGCCTGACAGGGGGGGCAATGAGCAGTTCTTC.

There are many counts of this clonotype. The rearrangement uses TRBV6-2 or TRBV6-3 and TRBJ1-1; D call uncertain. This CDR3 has 14 amino acids. Germline V gene data show CDR1 as MNHEY and CDR2 as SVGEGT. V lost 10 bases, J lost 3 bases, and 18 bases lay in between. The CDR3: CAICTGDYDTEAFF. The CDR3 nucleotides are TGTGCCATCTGCACCGGGGATTACGACACTGAAGCTTTCTTT.

This clonotype was counted many times. The V gene is TRBV20-1, the J gene TRBJ2-5, with a tentative D call TRBD2 (5 bases). The CDR3 covers 17 residues. Germline V gene data show CDR1 as DFQATT and CDR2 as SNEGSKA (reference sequence). Trimming shortened V by 5 bases and J by 7 bases, and 29 bases separated the two germline ends. The CDR3 DNA reads TGCAGTGCTCCGCGGGCGGACCTCCGAATCGGCCTTGGGACCCAGTACTTC. Translating it yields CSAPRADLRIGLGTQYF.

This clonotype turned up a few times. The genes are TRBV20-1 and TRBJ2-7, with a weak D call TRBD2 (6 bases). CDR1 is DFQATT, CDR2 SNEGSKA, per germline (reference sequence). The CDR3 contains 14 residues. Trimming took 2 bases from V and 4 from J, leaving 15 bases between them. The CDR3 loop reads CSARPVAARYEQYF. In nucleotides, the CDR3 is TGCAGTGCTAGACCAGTAGCGGCCAGGTACGAGCAGTACTTC.

This clonotype was seen ten or more times. This chain joins TRBV2 and TRBJ1-1; 9 bases map to TRBD1. Unmatched junction bases numbered 5, after V lost 1 base and J lost 5 bases. The CDR3 runs to 15 residues. Germline CDR1 SNHLY, CDR2 FYNNEI. DNA of the CDR3: TGTGCCAGCAGTGAAGTGGGACAGGGTAATACTGAAGCTTTCTTT. Amino acid sequence: CASSEVGQGNTEAFF.

Only a few counts were recorded for this clonotype. The V gene is TRBV2, the J gene TRBJ2-7; 7 nucleotides agree with TRBD1. J lost 0 bases, V lost 3 bases, and 14 bases had no gene match. Germline values: CDR1 SNHLY, CDR2 FYNNEI. CDR3 length: 18 residues. The DNA for the CDR3 is TGTGCCAGCAGTGAGGGCAGGGGGTGGCGGTTCAGCTCCTACGAGCAGTACTTC. This gives the protein CASSEGRGWRFSSYEQYF.

This clonotype was detected many times. The chain carries TRBV7-2 and TRBJ2-3; tentatively, D is TRBD1 (6 bases). Per the germline V gene, CDR1 is SGHTA and CDR2 is FQGNSA. V was pared by 5 bases and J by 2 bases, with 11 bases between. CDR3 length: 14 residues. CDR3 bases: TGTGCCAGCAGCGAGCGACAGGTCACAGATACGCAGTATTTT. Translation: CASSERQVTDTQYF.

This clonotype was counted between two and nine times. The gene calls are TRBV20-1 and TRBJ2-1, with 8 nucleotides matching TRBD1. Germline V gene lookup returns CDR1 DFQATT and CDR2 SNEGSKA (reference sequence). Trimming cost V 6 bases and J 6 bases; bases outside gene matches: 10. The CDR3 loop spans 14 amino acids. CDR3 sequence: CSATTGASPNEQFF. CDR3 bases: TGCAGTGCGACGACAGGGGCCAGCCCCAATGAGCAGTTCTTC.

There are many counts of this clonotype. This chain connects TRBV18 to TRBJ1-5, with D maybe TRBD1 (5 bases). The CDR3 loop spans 16 amino acids. CDR1 KGHSH and CDR2 LQKENI come from the germline V gene. Trimming cost V 3 bases and J 4 bases, with 16 bases left between them. The CDR3 loop is CASSPGSGGINQPQHF. CDR3 bases: TGTGCCAGCTCACCCGGCTCGGGGGGGATAAATCAGCCCCAGCATTTT.

This clonotype appeared a few times. The rearrangement uses TRBV20-1 and TRBJ2-7; 7 nucleotides match TRBD2. V gave up 5 bases and J gave up 5 bases; unmatched junction bases: 12. Looked up from germline, CDR1 is DFQATT and CDR2 is SNEGSKA (reference sequence). This CDR3 has 14 amino acids. The CDR3 region is CSAFLAERQDEQYF. The CDR3 DNA is TGCAGTGCTTTTCTAGCGGAGAGGCAAGACGAGCAGTACTTC.

In regard to this clonotype: Germline and junction disagree at one end, which may indicate a read error. The chain is built from TRBV6-2 or TRBV6-3 and TRBJ2-3; the match to TRBD1 covers 7 bases. The CDR3 has 13 residues. Germline loops: CDR1 MNHEY, CDR2 SVGEGT. CDR3 protein: CAISAQGVDTQYF. CDR3 DNA: TGTGCCATCAGTGCCCAGGGGGTAGATACGCAGTATTTT.

This clonotype was found many times. This chain connects TRBV7-2 to TRBJ1-3; TRBD1 matches 9 bases. The CDR3 runs 15 residues. The J segment lost 2 bases and the V segment lost 4 bases, leaving 3 bases of the junction unmatched. CDR1 is SGHTA and CDR2 is FQGNSA in the germline V gene. The DNA of the CDR3 is TGTGCCAGCAGCTCCTACAGGGGGCCTGGAAACACCATATATTTT. Its translation: CASSSYRGPGNTIYF.

The table lists this clonotype with many counts. The rearrangement uses TRBV7-2 and TRBJ1-1; 9 bases line up with TRBD1. With 5 bases clipped from V and 6 bases from J, the junction kept 10 bases outside the gene matches. This CDR3 region has 15 residues. Germline assignment: CDR1 SGHTA and CDR2 FQGNSA. The CDR3 here is CASSDRDRDYAEAFF. CDR3 sequence (DNA): TGTGCCAGCAGCGACCGGGACAGGGATTATGCTGAAGCTTTCTTT.

This clonotype was detected ten times or more. V usage is TRBV6-1 and J usage is TRBJ2-1; the D gene is possibly TRBD1 (5 bases). The CDR3 totals 14 residues. V lost 2 bases and J 1 base, leaving 6 bases between the germline ends. Germline V lookup: CDR1 MNHNS, CDR2 SASEGT. CDR3 sequence (DNA): TGTGCCAGCAGTGAAACAGGATCCTACAATGAGCAGTTCTTC. Its protein product is CASSETGSYNEQFF.